These 30 T cell receptor beta chains were sequenced from one sample in a study of blood T cell repertoires in COVID-19. Assay: immunoSEQ multiplex PCR; the TCRdb copy retains only in-frame clones and omits some. The table shows around 180,000 clones, with 80% to 90% occurring only once. The sequenced sample was peripheral blood. The source is a man in his sixties with acute or convalescent COVID-19.

The chain links TRBV7-2 to TRBJ1-1; possible D gene TRBD1, 5 bases. V shed 5 bases and J shed 1 base, with 8 bases lying between them. The CDR3 has 13 amino acids. Germline loops: CDR1 SGHTA, CDR2 FQGNSA. The DNA of the CDR3 is TGTGCCAGCAGCAAACAGGAGAACACTGAAGCTTTCTTT. Its translation: CASSKQENTEAFF. Using reference TRBV7-2 and TRBJ1-1 for the parts outside the CDR3, the full variable domain is GAGVSQSPSNKVTEKGKDVELRCDPISGHTALYWYRQSLGQGLEFLIYFQGNSAPDKSGLPSDRFSAERTGGSVSTLTIQRTQQEDSAVYLCASSKQENTEAFFGQGTRLTVV.

The chain recombines TRBV6-5 with TRBJ1-2; D perhaps matches TRBD1 (5 bases). Germline V lookup: CDR1 MNHEY, CDR2 SVGAGI. The CDR3 runs 13 residues. The V end was cut by 6 bases, the J end by 8 bases, with 16 bases between. The CDR3 sequence is CASRPGPGGGYTF. In DNA form, the CDR3 reads TGTGCCAGCAGACCAGGGCCTGGCGGAGGCTACACCTTC.

The genes are TRBV7-8 and TRBJ2-7, with D uncertain. The CDR3 sequence is 14 residues long. V gave up 5 bases and J gave up 2 bases, with 13 bases separating them. Germline V gene data show CDR1 as SGHVS and CDR2 as FQNEAQ. The CDR3 loop is CASSPVERAYEQYF. DNA for the CDR3: TGTGCCAGCAGCCCAGTGGAGCGTGCCTACGAGCAGTACTTC.

About this clone itself: An end of the junction differs from the germline gene, which may be a read error. The rearrangement joins TRBV12-5 to TRBJ2-7; a possible D gene is TRBD1 (5 bases). The CDR3 has 12 residues. Germline V gives CDR1 LGHNT, CDR2 FRNRAP. The CDR3 coding sequence is TGTGCTAGTGGTTTGGACAACCTGGGGCAGAACTTC. The encoded protein is CASGLDNLGQNF.

This chain uses TRBV28 with TRBJ2-3; possible D gene TRBD2, 6 bases. Germline V CDR1 and CDR2: MDHEN, SYDVKM. Deletions cut 4 bases from V and 3 bases from J, with 17 bases between. This CDR3 is built from 16 residues. DNA for the CDR3: TGTGCCAGCAGTTCACCCGGCGGTGGGGGGACAGATACGCAGTATTTT. As protein: CASSSPGGGGTDTQYF.

The rearrangement uses TRBV19 and TRBJ2-3, with a possible D match to TRBD1 (6 bases). This CDR3 comprises 16 residues. With 4 bases removed from V and 1 base from J, the gap between germline ends came to 15 bases. Germline values: CDR1 LNHDA, CDR2 SQIVND (reference sequence). This chain's CDR3 is CASSSKYRVRTDTQYF. CDR3 DNA: TGTGCCAGTAGTAGCAAATACAGGGTTCGCACAGATACGCAGTATTTT.

The chain recombines TRBV28 with TRBJ1-1, with 9 bases lining up with TRBD1. Germline V lookup: CDR1 MDHEN, CDR2 SYDVKM. V dropped 6 bases and J dropped 4; count of bases not matched to a gene: 9. This CDR3 is built from 15 residues. The CDR3 sequence is CASSLFGQGSTEAFF. The CDR3 nucleotides are TGTGCCAGCAGCCTCTTCGGACAGGGGAGCACTGAAGCTTTCTTT. Drawing the rest from reference TRBV28 and TRBJ1-1, the complete variable domain is DVKVTQSSRYLVKRTGEKVFLECVQDMDHENMFWYRQDPGLGLRLIYFSYDVKMKEKGDIPEGYSVSREKKERFSLILESASTNQTSMYLCASSLFGQGSTEAFFGQGTRLTVV.

V and J are TRBV5-6 and TRBJ1-5; TRBD1 matches 8 bases. The germline CDR1 and CDR2 sequences are SGHDT and YYEEEE. CDR3 length equals 14 residues. The junction had 2 bases not matched to a gene; V was cut back by 0 bases and J by 6 bases. CDR3 coding DNA: TGTGCCAGCAGCTTGGCAGGGGGCAGTCAGCCCCAGCATTTT. Translation gives CASSLAGGSQPQHF.

This clone was seen a few times. This rearrangement joins TRBV2 to TRBJ1-5, with D unresolved. V lost 6 bases to trimming and J lost 0 bases, with 9 bases between them. From germline, CDR1 is SNHLY and CDR2 FYNNEI. The CDR3 covers 14 residues. The CDR3 sequence is CASRGGYSNQPQHF. The DNA of the CDR3 is TGTGCCAGCAGGGGCGGGTATAGCAATCAGCCCCAGCATTTT.

CDR3 nucleotide sequence: TGCGCCAGCAGCCCCCAGGGGACCGAAGATCTAAGCTCCTATAATTCACCCCTCCACTTT. Protein: CASSPQGTEDLSSYNSPLHF. The chain recombines TRBV23-1 with TRBJ1-6, with D perhaps matching TRBD1 (6 bases). TRBV23-1 counts as an open reading frame of uncertain function. V lost 6 bases and J lost 0, with 24 bases in between. CDR3 length equals 20 residues.

The chain links TRBV3-1 (or the pseudogene TRBV3-2) to TRBJ2-5; D possibly corresponds to TRBD2 (5 bases). Germline loops: CDR1 LGHDT, CDR2 YNNKEL (reference sequence). Trimming shortened V by 5 bases and J by 4 bases, and 14 bases separated the two germline ends. This CDR3 comprises 14 residues. CDR3 residues: CASSLRVLIETQYF. The CDR3 DNA reads as TGTGCCAGCAGCTTGAGGGTCCTCATAGAGACCCAGTACTTC.

V gene TRBV28 combines with J gene TRBJ2-3; TRBD1 agrees at 7 bases. The J segment lost 0 bases and the V segment lost 5 bases, leaving 5 bases of the junction unmatched. Per germline, CDR1 MDHEN and CDR2 SYDVKM. The CDR3 totals 15 residues. The CDR3 protein is CASSPTGSSTDTQYF. In DNA, the CDR3 is TGTGCCAGCAGTCCGACAGGGTCGAGCACAGATACGCAGTATTTT.

The gene calls are TRBV28 and TRBJ1-2; 9 bases are shared with TRBD1. CDR1 is MDHEN, CDR2 SYDVKM, per germline. The V gene end was trimmed by 10 bases and the J gene end by 3 bases; junction bases not matched to a gene: 3. The CDR3 is made up of 12 amino acids. The CDR3 sequence is CATGDRDYGYTF. The CDR3 nucleotides are TGTGCCACCGGGGACAGGGACTATGGCTACACCTTC.

The chain is built from TRBV11-3 and TRBJ2-4; D may be TRBD1 (6 bases). The CDR3 contains 14 residues. The V and J ends lost 5 bases and 8 bases respectively, with 16 bases between them. Looked up from germline, CDR1 is SGHNT and CDR2 is YENEEA. In DNA, the CDR3 is TGTGCCAGCAGCCCAGGGCAGGGGCAGCACATTCAGTACTTC. Its protein product is CASSPGQGQHIQYF. The variable domain in full, with the rest retrieved from reference TRBV11-3 and TRBJ2-4, is EAGVVQSPRYKIIEKKQPVAFWCNPISGHNTLYWYLQNLGQGPELLIRYENEEAVDDSQLPKDRFSAERLKGVDSTLKIQPAELGDSAVYLCASSPGQGQHIQYFGAGTRLSVL.

The chain recombines TRBV27 with TRBJ2-7, with 13 bases fitting TRBD2. Germline-derived CDR1 and CDR2 are MNHEY and SMNVEV (reference sequence). The CDR3 extends over 16 amino acids. Trimming at V came to 2 bases and at J to 5 bases, leaving 6 bases not matched to a gene. CDR3 in amino acids: CASSLLGLAGAHEQYF. CDR3 DNA sequence: TGTGCCAGCAGTTTACTCGGACTAGCGGGAGCCCACGAGCAGTACTTC.

This chain links TRBV9 with TRBJ2-3; no firm D call. This CDR3 region has 12 residues. Germline lookup yields CDR1 SGDLS and CDR2 YYNGEE. V gave up 0 bases and J gave up 5 bases, with 4 bases separating them. The CDR3 nucleotides read TGTGCCAGCAGCGTAGGAGGAGATACGCAGTATTTT. Protein sequence: CASSVGGDTQYF.

The chain recombines TRBV7-2 with TRBJ1-2; D not certain. Germline lookup yields CDR1 SGHTA and CDR2 FQGNSA. Trimming took off 1 base at V and 7 bases at J, with 16 bases between the two ends. The CDR3 runs to 15 residues. CDR3 protein: CASSLERASMGGYTF. The CDR3 DNA sequence: TGTGCCAGCAGCTTAGAGCGGGCCTCAATGGGTGGCTACACCTTC. The full variable domain, rest sourced from reference TRBV7-2 and TRBJ1-2, is GAGVSQSPSNKVTEKGKDVELRCDPISGHTALYWYRQSLGQGLEFLIYFQGNSAPDKSGLPSDRFSAERTGGSVSTLTIQRTQQEDSAVYLCASSLERASMGGYTFGSGTRLTVV.

The chain employs TRBV6-2 or TRBV6-3 and TRBJ2-7, with 9 bases aligning to TRBD2. Germline V gene sequence: CDR1 MNHEY, CDR2 SVGEGT. CDR3 length: 18 amino acids. V lost 2 bases, J lost 0 bases, and 11 bases stayed unmatched. Here the CDR3 DNA reads TGTGCCAGCAGTTACGGTGGCGTGGCGGGAGGGTCCTCCTACGAGCAGTACTTC. This gives the protein CASSYGGVAGGSSYEQYF.

The V and J genes are TRBV9 and TRBJ1-3; D possibly corresponds to TRBD1 (6 bases). The length of the CDR3 is 19 residues. Deletions cut 4 bases from V and 3 bases from J, with 26 bases between. Germline loops: CDR1 SGDLS, CDR2 YYNGEE. The CDR3 nucleotides are TGTGCCAGCAGCACTAGGGGGACACTAAGGTCCGGTAGTGGAAACACCATATATTTT. Its translation is CASSTRGTLRSGSGNTIYF.

V gene TRBV19 combines with J gene TRBJ1-1, with 8 nucleotides matching TRBD1. There are 15 residues in the CDR3. The V gene's germline CDR1 is LNHDA and CDR2 SQIVND (reference sequence). The V gene end was trimmed by 3 bases and the J gene end by 8 bases; junction bases not matched to a gene: 11. The CDR3 reads CASSMPRQGYAEAFF. The CDR3 DNA follows: TGTGCCAGTAGTATGCCTCGACAGGGGTATGCAGAAGCTTTCTTT.

DNA for the CDR3: TGTGCCAGCAGCCCGACTAGCGGGAGCCTGGATACGCAGTATTTT. It codes for CASSPTSGSLDTQYF. The chain is built from TRBV5-4 and TRBJ2-3, with 12 nucleotides matching TRBD2. CDR1 SGHNT and CDR2 YYREEE come from the germline V gene (reference sequence). The CDR3 length is 15 residues. The junction had 6 bases not matched to a gene; V was cut back by 4 bases and J by 6 bases.

The V and J genes are TRBV6-5 and TRBJ1-2, with TRBD1 matching over 8 bases. Germline values: CDR1 MNHEY, CDR2 SVGAGI. The CDR3 runs to 14 residues. Trimming at V came to 6 bases and at J to 4 bases, leaving 7 bases not matched to a gene. The CDR3 DNA follows: TGTGCCAGCAGCCCAGGGGGCGCCCTCTATGGCTACACCTTC. Its translation: CASSPGGALYGYTF.

The chain joins TRBV3-1 (or the pseudogene TRBV3-2) to TRBJ2-7, with D possibly TRBD2 on 6 matching bases. Trimming removed 0 bases from V and 5 bases from J, with 8 bases in between. The CDR3 extends over 13 amino acids. CDR1 LGHDT and CDR2 YNNKEL come from the germline V gene (reference sequence). CDR3 coding DNA: TGTGCCAGCAGCCAAGAGGAGGGACACGAGCAGTACTTC. This sequence encodes CASSQEEGHEQYF.

This clone was counted between two and nine times. The chain employs TRBV18 and TRBJ2-1, with TRBD2 matching 8 bases. Germline V gene data show CDR1 as KGHSH and CDR2 as LQKENI. J was trimmed by 8 bases and V by 1 base; bases with no gene match: 4. This CDR3 region has 14 residues. CDR3 DNA sequence: TGTGCCAGCTCACCACAGGGACTAGTACATGAGCAGTTCTTC. Translated, it gives CASSPQGLVHEQFF.

This clone came up once. The rearrangement links TRBV28 to TRBJ2-2; 7 nucleotides align to TRBD1. V was clipped by 5 bases and J by 4 bases; unmatched bases: 4. The germline gives CDR1 MDHEN, CDR2 SYDVKM. The CDR3 is made up of 14 amino acids. CDR3 bases: TGTGCCAGCAGTGACAGGGTGGGCACCGGGGAGCTGTTTTTT. Protein sequence: CASSDRVGTGELFF.

The V and J genes are TRBV9 and TRBJ1-3, with no clear D. The V and J ends lost 0 bases and 3 bases respectively, with 7 bases between them. CDR1 is SGDLS, CDR2 YYNGEE, per germline. The CDR3 extends over 14 amino acids. CDR3 coding DNA: TGTGCCAGCAGCGTAGACGACAATGGAAACACCATATATTTT. Translated: CASSVDDNGNTIYF.

The genes are TRBV6-5 and TRBJ1-1, with TRBD1 as a possible D gene (6 bases). Trimming removed 2 bases from V and 8 bases from J, with 18 bases in between. CDR3 length: 15 residues. Looked up from germline, CDR1 is MNHEY and CDR2 is SVGAGI. CDR3 amino acids: CASSYRQGSLKEAFF. The CDR3 coding sequence is TGTGCCAGCAGTTACCGGCAGGGGTCCCTCAAGGAAGCTTTCTTT.

The rearrangement links TRBV7-2 to TRBJ2-7; TRBD2 matches at 13 bases. Trimming removed 5 bases from V and 5 bases from J; junction bases left unmatched: 6. In germline, CDR1 is SGHTA, CDR2 FQGNSA. The length of the CDR3 is 15 residues. In DNA form, the CDR3 reads TGTGCCAGCAGCCAACTAGCGGGAGGGCTGAACGAGCAGTACTTC. It encodes CASSQLAGGLNEQYF.

The gene calls are TRBV7-2 and TRBJ1-3; 8 positions agree with TRBD1. The CDR3 has 16 residues. The trim removed 3 bases at V and 3 bases at J, leaving 7 bases unmatched. Germline CDR1 reads SGHTA; CDR2 reads FQGNSA. CDR3 sequence (DNA): TGTGCCAGCAGCTTCCACAGGGGGGAACGTGGAAACACCATATATTTT. Translating it yields CASSFHRGERGNTIYF.

The chain couples TRBV27 to TRBJ2-1, with TRBD2 matching over 8 bases. There are 14 residues in the CDR3. Germline lookup yields CDR1 MNHEY and CDR2 SMNVEV (reference sequence). With V trimmed by 4 bases and J by 7 bases, 6 bases remained unmatched. Here the CDR3 DNA reads TGTGCCAGCAGTTCCGGGAGGGCCAGGAATGAGCAGTTCTTC. This encodes CASSSGRARNEQFF.